This is a list of T cell receptor beta chains from one sample in a study of post-analysis software for immune sequencing data. TCRdb used MiXCR to reprocess the PCR reads, holding one entry per CDR3 protein. Of approximately 260,000 distinct CDR3 sequences listed, 36% were seen once; the top ten hold less than 6%. Sequencing was done on a sample of blood. Receptors were obtained from a girl aged 10-17 years with multiple sclerosis. Both conserved end residues are part of each CDR3. The D gene is left open where the match is weak. Clone size is given for some rows only: seen once, a few or many times, or a class if the clone is expanded.

TRBD1,TRBV18,TRBJ2-5,NA,15,TGTGTCAGCTCACCAAGGACAGGGAAGCGAGAGACCCAGTACTTC,CVSSPRTGKRETQYF
TRBD1,TRBV29-1,TRBJ1-2,many,12,TGCAGCGCGGAGACAGGGCCGGGGGGCTACACCTTC,CSAETGPGGYTF
TRBD1,TRBV2,TRBJ1-3,NA,13,TGTACCAGGATGACAGGGGACGGAAACACCATATATTTT,CTRMTGDGNTIYF
NA,TRBV2,TRBJ1-5,many,14,TGTGCCAGCAGTGTGTCGGGTAGCAATCAGCCCCAGCATTTT,CASSVSGSNQPQHF
TRBD1,TRBV27,TRBJ2-7,NA,15,TGTGCCAGCAGTTTATTGGGGACAGGGAGCAACGAGCAGTACTTC,CASSLLGTGSNEQYF
TRBD2,TRBV5-1,TRBJ2-3,many,17,TGCGCCAGCAGCTCTGCCCCTAGCGGGAGGGGCATTGAAACGCAGTATTTT,CASSSAPSGRGIETQYF
NA,TRBV29-1,TRBJ1-2,NA,14,TGCAGCGTTGGTGAGCAGTCAGTAGGGAATGGCTACACCTTC,CSVGEQSVGNGYTF
NA,TRBV5-1,TRBJ1-1,many,14,TGCGCCAGCAGCCCTCGTGGGGGGGACACTGAAGCTTTCTTT,CASSPRGGDTEAFF
NA,TRBV15,TRBJ1-5,many,17,TGTGCCACCAGCAGAGATAGGGTTTGGGCAGCGGGACAGCCCCAGCATTTT,CATSRDRVWAAGQPQHF
NA,TRBV29-1,TRBJ1-6,many,15,TGCAGCGTCCGAACTAGCACAGGGCAGAATTCACCCCTCCACTTT,CSVRTSTGQNSPLHF
NA,TRBV7-7,TRBJ2-3,many,13,TGTGCCAGCAGCTTGACAGGAGAGGGTACGCAGTATTTT,CASSLTGEGTQYF
NA,TRBV10-2,TRBJ2-2,few,12,TGCGCCAGCAGTGAGTCGAGGGGGGAGCTGTTTTTT,CASSESRGELFF
NA,TRBV7-3,TRBJ2-1,many,14,TGTGCCAGCAGCTTAACGCGAGCAGACAATGAGCAGTTCTTC,CASSLTRADNEQFF
TRBD1,TRBV29-1,TRBJ1-2,many,15,TGCAGCGTTGAATCGAGGGACAGGGGGCCGGATGGCTACACCTTC,CSVESRDRGPDGYTF
TRBD1,TRBV20-1,TRBJ2-1,many,15,TGCAGTGCTAGTCAGGGGGACAGGGGGTACAATGAGCAGTTCTTC,CSASQGDRGYNEQFF
TRBD2,TRBV6-4,TRBJ2-3,few,13,TGTGCCAGCGCTAGCGGGAGCACAGATACGCAGTATTTT,CASASGSTDTQYF
NA,TRBV10-3,TRBJ1-4,NA,16,TGTGCCATCAGTGATGCGCACGACACCATAAGCAAAAAACTGTTTTTT,CAISDAHDTISKKLFF